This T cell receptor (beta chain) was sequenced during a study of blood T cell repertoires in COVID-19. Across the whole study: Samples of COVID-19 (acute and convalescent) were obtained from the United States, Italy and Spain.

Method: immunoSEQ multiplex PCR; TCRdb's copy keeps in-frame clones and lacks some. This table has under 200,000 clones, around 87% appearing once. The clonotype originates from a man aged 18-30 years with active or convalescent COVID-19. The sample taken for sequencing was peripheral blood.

The CDR3 DNA sequence: TGTGCCAGCAGCTTAGCACACAGGAGCACAGATACGCAGTATTTT. Its translation: CASSLAHRSTDTQYF. The chain uses TRBV7-2 and TRBJ2-3, with D possibly matching TRBD1 (5 bases). The germline gives CDR1 SGHTA, CDR2 FQGNSA. The CDR3 extends over 15 amino acids. The V end lost 0 bases, the J end lost 0 bases, and 7 bases lay between the germline ends.